This entry is about one T cell receptor beta chain. These data come from a study of technical replicates of blood from a handful of donors. Using immunoSEQ multiplex PCR, the repertoire was profiled, and TCRdb retains in-frame clones only, with some absent. The sample shows 60,000 to 65,000 clones, around 87% of them seen only once. Sequencing used PBMCs. The clonotype originates from a human donor in good health. Some clones in this sample may be carry-over from other donors' samples.

The CDR3, as DNA: TGTGCCAGCAGCCAAGAGCGGGACTCGACCTACGAGCAGTACTTC. Amino acids: CASSQERDSTYEQYF. The genes are TRBV4-2 and TRBJ2-7; D is possibly TRBD2 (6 bases). CDR1 and CDR2 (germline): LGHNA, YNFKEQ. This CDR3 region has 15 residues. V was clipped by 0 bases and J by 2 bases, with 11 bases between them.